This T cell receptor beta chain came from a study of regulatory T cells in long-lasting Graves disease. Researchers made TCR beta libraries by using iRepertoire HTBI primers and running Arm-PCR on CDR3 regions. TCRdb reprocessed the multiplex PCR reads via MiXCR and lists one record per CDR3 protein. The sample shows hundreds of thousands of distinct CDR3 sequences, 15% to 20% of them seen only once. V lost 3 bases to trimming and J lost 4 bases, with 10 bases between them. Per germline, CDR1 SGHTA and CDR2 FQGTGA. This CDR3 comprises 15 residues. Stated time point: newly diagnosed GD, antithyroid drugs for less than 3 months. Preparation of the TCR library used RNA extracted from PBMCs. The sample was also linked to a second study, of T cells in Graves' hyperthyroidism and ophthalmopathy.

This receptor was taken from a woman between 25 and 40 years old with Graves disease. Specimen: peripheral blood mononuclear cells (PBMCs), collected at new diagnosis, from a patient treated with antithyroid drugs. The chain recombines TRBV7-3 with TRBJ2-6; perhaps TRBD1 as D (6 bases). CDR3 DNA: TGTGCCAGCAGCTTCCAGGGGTGGGGGGCCAACGTCCTGACTTTC. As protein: CASSFQGWGANVLTF.